A selection of T cell receptor beta chains follows, all from one sample in a study of OX40 agonist ivuxolimab in advanced cancers. The data were produced by immunoSEQ multiplex PCR, yet TCRdb's version contains in-frame clones alone and is incomplete. The sample has 70,000 to 90,000 clones, approximately 86% seen once; the top ten hold around 1.7%. The sequencing here drew on CD4+ or CD8+ T cells sorted from blood, taken in a trial of the OX40 agonist ivuxolimab. The receptors originated from an adult with an advanced solid tumor such as melanoma, head and neck, liver or kidney cancer. The CDR3 runs from the conserved cysteine through the conserved F or W. D genes are given only for firm matches. Only some rows state a clone size, as once, few, many or a class for expanded clones.

TRBV5-5	.	.	TRBJ2-1	CASSFFGGDNEQFF	TGTGCCAGCAGCTTTTTCGGCGGCGACAATGAGCAGTTCTTC
TRBV30	.	.	TRBJ2-2	CAWSVGYTGELFF	TGTGCCTGGAGTGTAGGATACACCGGGGAGCTGTTTTTT
TRBV19	.	TRBD1	TRBJ1-5	CASTQGPGTGGSEPQHF	TGTGCCAGTACGCAAGGGCCGGGGACAGGGGGCTCGGAGCCCCAGCATTTT
TRBV2	.	.	TRBJ1-1	CASSLQGNTEAFF	TGTGCCAGCAGTCTACAGGGGAACACTGAAGCTTTCTTT
TRBV19	.	.	TRBJ1-1	CASSRDGGSGGRTSRLTEAFF	TGTGCCAGTAGTAGAGACGGGGGTTCGGGGGGCCGTACCTCCCGCCTAACTGAAGCTTTCTTT
TRBV11-1	.	TRBD1	TRBJ1-1	CASSVTRQGPIEAFF	TGTGCCAGCAGCGTTACGCGACAGGGGCCGATTGAAGCTTTCTTT
TRBV28	.	.	TRBJ1-5	CASSRPGTSNQPQHF	TGTGCCAGCAGCCGCCCCGGCACCAGCAATCAGCCCCAGCATTTT
TRBV5-5	.	.	TRBJ1-2	CASSLVGSPGYTF	TGTGCCAGCAGCTTGGTGGGTAGCCCTGGCTACACCTTC
TRBV30	.	.	TRBJ1-5	CAWSVLGQGRGPQHF	TGTGCCTGGAGTGTACTCGGGCAGGGGCGAGGGCCCCAGCATTTT
TRBV9	.	.	TRBJ2-3	CASSRRGEGTDTQYF	TGTGCCAGCAGCCGTAGGGGGGAGGGGACAGATACGCAGTATTTT
TRBV5-1	.	TRBD1	TRBJ1-4	CASSIGQAAGKLFF	TGCGCCAGCAGCATCGGACAGGCGGCGGGAAAACTGTTTTTT
TRBV12-5	.	.	TRBJ1-1	CASGLVAPARLYF	TGTGCTAGTGGTTTGGTCGCTCCGGCGCGGCTGTATTTT
TRBV28	.	.	TRBJ2-2	CASSVPGRRTGELFF	TGTGCCAGCAGTGTCCCGGGAAGAAGGACCGGGGAGCTGTTTTTT
TRBV5-6	.	TRBD2	TRBJ2-7	CASSRTSGSGEQYF	TGTGCCAGCAGCCGGACTAGCGGGAGCGGCGAGCAGTACTTC
TRBV5-1	.	.	TRBJ2-5	CASSLGGGLETQYF	TGCGCCAGCAGCTTGGGCGGGGGCCTGGAGACCCAGTACTTC
TRBV5-1	.	.	TRBJ2-1	CASSGGTVYNEQFF	TGCGCCAGCAGCGGAGGGACAGTATACAATGAGCAGTTCTTC
TRBV7-8	.	.	TRBJ2-3	CASSLALGASTDTQYF	TGTGCCAGCAGCTTAGCGCTGGGGGCTAGCACAGATACGCAGTATTTT
TRBV28	.	.	TRBJ1-2	CASSLSDYGYTF	TGTGCCAGCAGTCTCTCGGATTATGGCTACACCTTC
TRBV30	.	.	TRBJ1-2	CAWSFGYGYTF	TGTGCCTGGAGTTTCGGTTATGGCTACACCTTC
TRBV27	.	.	TRBJ2-5	CASSLGGRVTQYF	TGTGCCAGCAGTTTAGGGGGCCGAGTGACCCAGTACTTC
TRBV29-1	once	.	TRBJ2-6	CSVEARGSSSGANVLTF	TGCAGCGTTGAAGCGCGGGGCTCCAGCTCTGGGGCCAACGTCCTGACTTTC
TRBV12-5	.	TRBD2	TRBJ2-3	CASGLGRLAGGDTQYF	TGTGCTAGTGGTTTGGGACGACTAGCGGGGGGAGATACGCAGTATTTT
TRBV28	.	.	TRBJ2-1	CAIVMGDSYNEQFF	TGTGCCATCGTAATGGGAGATTCCTACAATGAGCAGTTCTTC
TRBV9	.	.	TRBJ1-1	CASSVAGRVGTEAFF	TGTGCCAGCAGCGTAGCCGGCAGGGTGGGCACTGAAGCTTTCTTT
TRBV9	.	.	TRBJ1-3	CASSSRAGSSGNTIYF	TGTGCCAGCAGCTCCCGGGCAGGGAGCTCTGGAAACACCATATATTTT
TRBV7-8	.	.	TRBJ1-3	CASGTRLSGNTIYF	TGTGCCAGCGGTACCAGACTCTCTGGAAACACCATATATTTT
TRBV13	.	.	TRBJ1-5	CASSLGQINQPQHF	TGTGCCAGCAGCCTAGGACAGATCAATCAGCCCCAGCATTTT
TRBV19	medium-sized	.	TRBJ1-1	CASSLGLDTEAFF	TGTGCCAGTAGTCTGGGGTTGGACACTGAAGCTTTCTTT
TRBV18	.	TRBD1	TRBJ2-2	CASSPRTGVDTGELFF	TGTGCCAGCTCACCACGGACAGGGGTGGACACCGGGGAGCTGTTTTTT
TRBV7-6	.	TRBD2	TRBJ2-7	CASSLRSSGGTYEQYF	TGTGCCAGCAGCTTACGGAGTAGCGGGGGAACGTACGAGCAGTACTTC